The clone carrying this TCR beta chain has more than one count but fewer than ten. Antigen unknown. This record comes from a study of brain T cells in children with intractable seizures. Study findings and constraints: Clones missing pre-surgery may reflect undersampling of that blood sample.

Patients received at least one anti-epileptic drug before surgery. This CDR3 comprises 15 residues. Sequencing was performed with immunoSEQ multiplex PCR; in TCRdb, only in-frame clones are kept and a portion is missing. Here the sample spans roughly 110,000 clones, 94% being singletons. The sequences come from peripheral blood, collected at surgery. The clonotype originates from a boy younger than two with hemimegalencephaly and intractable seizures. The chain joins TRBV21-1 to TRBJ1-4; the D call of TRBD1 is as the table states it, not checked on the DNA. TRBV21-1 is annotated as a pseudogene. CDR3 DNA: TGTGCCAGCAGCGTAGGGACAGGGGGCGATGAAAAACTGTTTTTT. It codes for CASSVGTGGDEKLFF.